The 7 T cell receptor beta chains reported below all come from one sample, sequenced in a study of cytomegalovirus exposure and HLA in healthy donors. The PCR had 60 Vbeta and 13 Jbeta primers. TCRdb's table, derived via immunoSEQ multiplex PCR, lists solely in-frame clones and lacks some. The data hold around 190,000 clones, with 70% to 85% observed a single time. The sample consisted of PBMCs. The receptors shown here come from a man aged 40-50 years in good health and CMV-seropositive.

The chain links TRBV19 to TRBJ1-2, with D perhaps matching TRBD1 (6 bases). Germline assignment: CDR1 LNHDA and CDR2 SQIVND (reference sequence). Trimming removed 5 bases at V and 8 bases at J, with 12 bases between. The CDR3 covers 12 residues. CDR3 loop: CASSRGARGYTF. The CDR3 DNA follows: TGTGCCAGTAGTCGGGGGGCGCGGGGCTACACCTTC.

Only a few counts were recorded for this clone. This chain uses TRBV6-6 with TRBJ2-6; D call uncertain. Germline CDR1 is MNHNY and CDR2 is SVGAGI (reference sequence). This CDR3 spans 14 amino acids. V lost 6 bases to trimming and J lost 1 base, with 7 bases between them. This CDR3 reads CASRTESGANVLTF. The CDR3 DNA is TGTGCCAGCAGGACGGAGTCTGGGGCCAACGTCCTGACTTTC.

The genes are TRBV5-1 and TRBJ1-1, with 9 bases that match TRBD1. CDR1 is SGHRS, CDR2 YFSETQ, per germline. The CDR3 consists of 16 residues. V was clipped by 3 bases and J by 5 bases; unmatched bases: 11. The CDR3 DNA follows: TGCGCCAGCAGCTCCGGGGGGACAGGGCATCGGACTGAAGCTTTCTTT. Translating it yields CASSSGGTGHRTEAFF.

The V call is TRBV6-5, the J call TRBJ1-1, with TRBD1 identical over 7 bases. Germline trimming cut 7 bases from V and 6 bases from J; bases unmatched to any gene: 14. The CDR3 covers 15 residues. Germline V gene lookup returns CDR1 MNHEY and CDR2 SVGAGI. This CDR3 is CASTPARGQRPEAFF. The CDR3 DNA reads as TGTGCCAGCACCCCCGCAAGGGGACAGCGACCTGAAGCTTTCTTT.

J is TRBJ1-2 and V is TRBV18; D is ambiguous. The CDR3 covers 13 residues. V lost 2 bases, J lost 1 base, and 5 bases lay in between. Germline CDR1 and CDR2: KGHSH and LQKENI. CDR3 bases: TGTGCCAGCTCACCAATCGGTAACTATGGCTACACCTTC. Its translation is CASSPIGNYGYTF.

This clone is a singleton in its sample. The chain has TRBV11-2 and TRBJ1-4; D is ambiguous. The V gene lost 5 bases and the J gene lost 2 bases, with 15 bases spanning the gap. Germline values: CDR1 SGHAT, CDR2 FQNNGV. This CDR3 has 16 amino acids. The CDR3 loop is CASSLYGQATNEKLFF. The CDR3 coding sequence is TGTGCCAGCAGCCTGTACGGCCAGGCCACTAATGAAAAACTGTTTTTT.

The J gene is TRBJ1-1, the V gene TRBV7-9; 8 bases fit TRBD1. Germline-derived CDR1 and CDR2 are SEHNR and FQNEAQ (reference sequence). This CDR3 is 12 amino acids long. V dropped 7 bases and J dropped 4; count of bases not matched to a gene: 2. Written as DNA, the CDR3 is TGTGCCAGCACCACAGGGGGCACTGAAGCTTTCTTT. It codes for CASTTGGTEAFF. Full variable domain (missing parts from reference TRBV7-9 and TRBJ1-1): DTGVSQNPRHKITKRGQNVTFRCDPISEHNRLYWYRQTLGQGPEFLTYFQNEAQLEKSRLLSDRFSAERPKGSFSTLEIQRTEQGDSAMYLCASTTGGTEAFFGQGTRLTVV.